The subject of this entry is one T cell receptor (beta chain). Its target is not known. The sample belongs to a study of cytomegalovirus exposure and HLA in healthy donors. General study results and limits: Other equally common chains were less clonally expanded than HLA-associated TCR beta chains, a later analysis showed. Reports state that TCR beta sequences accurately predicted most subjects' HLA-A and HLA-B alleles. When the data were analyzed later, several of the most significant clusters appeared to be linked to common viral pathogens.

Researchers ran the PCR with 60 Vbeta and 13 Jbeta primers. The repertoire was sequenced with immunoSEQ multiplex PCR; TCRdb's copy has only in-frame clones and lacks some. Here the sample table reports about 33,000 clones. V was clipped by 5 bases and J by 5 bases; unmatched bases: 7. There are 14 residues in the CDR3. Germline-derived CDR1 and CDR2 are SGHNT and YYREEE (reference sequence). The source material was PBMCs. The chain recombines TRBV5-4 with TRBJ1-1, with 9 bases that match TRBD1. The sequence derives from a woman between 40 and 55 years old in good health and CMV-seropositive. CDR3 amino acids: CASRRRDRETEAFF. In DNA form, the CDR3 reads TGTGCCAGCAGACGACGGGACAGGGAAACTGAAGCTTTCTTT.